The 28 T cell receptor beta chains below come from one sample, sequenced in a study of glioma-infiltrating T cells after dendritic cell vaccination. Time point of the sample: after dendritic cell vaccination, including at tumor progression/relapse. Profiling relied on immunoSEQ multiplex PCR, and the TCRdb table lists in-frame clones only, not all of them. This sample yields roughly 85,000 clones, of which roughly 85% are seen a single time; 8.5% belongs to the top ten. The sample here was blood, taken after dendritic cell vaccination. All receptors derive from a human donor with glioblastoma.

The genes are TRBV4-2 and TRBJ1-4; TRBD1 is a possible D gene (5 bases). This CDR3 has 15 residues. Trimming removed 0 bases at V and 5 bases at J, with 10 bases between. Germline V gene sequence: CDR1 LGHNA, CDR2 YNFKEQ. CDR3 sequence reads: CASSQDRQGNEKLFF. Written as DNA, the CDR3 is TGTGCCAGCAGCCAAGATCGGCAGGGAAATGAAAAACTGTTTTTT.

The genes are TRBV9 and TRBJ2-1, with 7 bases matching TRBD2. The junction had 13 bases not matched to a gene; V was cut back by 4 bases and J by 9 bases. CDR3 length: 15 amino acids. Per germline, CDR1 SGDLS and CDR2 YYNGEE. The CDR3 loop is CASSPQGLSDGEQFF. CDR3 nucleotides: TGTGCCAGCAGCCCCCAGGGACTAAGCGACGGTGAGCAGTTCTTC. The full variable domain, rest sourced from reference TRBV9 and TRBJ2-1, is DSGVTQTPKHLITATGQRVTLRCSPRSGDLSVYWYQQSLDQGLQFLIQYYNGEERAKGNILERFSAQQFPDLHSELNLSSLELGDSALYFCASSPQGLSDGEQFFGPGTRLTVL.

The rearrangement uses TRBV11-2 and TRBJ1-5, with TRBD1 matching 7 bases. The CDR3 is made up of 17 amino acids. J was trimmed by 1 base and V by 5 bases; bases with no gene match: 11. The germline V gene encodes CDR1 SGHAT and CDR2 FQNNGV. In DNA, the CDR3 is TGTGCCAGCAGCCCCACCGGACAGGTCGGAAGCAATCAGCCCCAGCATTTT. Translated, it gives CASSPTGQVGSNQPQHF.

The rearrangement links TRBV5-1 to TRBJ2-5, with 9 nucleotides matching TRBD2. There are 15 residues in the CDR3. The germline V gene has CDR1 SGHRS and CDR2 YFSETQ. The V gene end was trimmed by 0 bases and the J gene end by 5 bases; junction bases not matched to a gene: 5. The chain's CDR3 is CASSLDAGGGETQYF. The CDR3 DNA reads TGCGCCAGCAGCTTGGATGCGGGGGGGGGCGAGACCCAGTACTTC. The full variable domain, rest sourced from reference TRBV5-1 and TRBJ2-5, is KAGVTQTPRYLIKTRGQQVTLSCSPISGHRSVSWYQQTPGQGLQFLFEYFSETQRNKGNFPGRFSGRQFSNSRSEMNVSTLELGDSALYLCASSLDAGGGETQYFGPGTRLLVL.

The rearrangement uses TRBV9 and TRBJ2-7; 7 nucleotides agree with TRBD1. J lost 3 bases, V lost 3 bases, and 6 bases had no gene match. In germline, CDR1 is SGDLS, CDR2 YYNGEE. The CDR3 covers 14 residues. This CDR3 is CASSETGTFYEQYF. CDR3 sequence (DNA): TGTGCCAGCAGCGAGACAGGGACATTCTACGAGCAGTACTTC. The full variable domain, with the rest looked up from reference TRBV9 and TRBJ2-7, is DSGVTQTPKHLITATGQRVTLRCSPRSGDLSVYWYQQSLDQGLQFLIQYYNGEERAKGNILERFSAQQFPDLHSELNLSSLELGDSALYFCASSETGTFYEQYFGPGTRLTVT.

The chain has TRBV13 and TRBJ2-1; 13 positions match TRBD2. Trimming at V came to 1 base and at J to 8 bases, leaving 11 bases not matched to a gene. CDR3 size: 18 residues. CDR1 and CDR2 from the germline V gene are PRHDT and FYEKMQ (reference sequence). CDR3 nucleotides: TGTGCCAGCAGCTTAGCCCATTTCACTAGCGGGGGGGCCCATGAGCAGTTCTTC. It is translated as CASSLAHFTSGGAHEQFF.

The chain recombines TRBV7-2 with TRBJ2-1, with 13 nucleotides matching TRBD2. Germline CDR1 reads SGHTA; CDR2 reads FQGNSA. The CDR3 is 18 amino acids. The V and J ends lost 5 bases and 4 bases, in that order; junction bases with no gene match: 11. DNA for the CDR3: TGTGCCAGCAGCCAAGGACTAGCGGGGGCCCCTGGGTACAATGAGCAGTTCTTC. Residues: CASSQGLAGAPGYNEQFF.

For this clone: Other DNA sequences in this specimen translate into the identical CDR3. The rearrangement uses TRBV20-1 and TRBJ2-7; maybe TRBD1 (6 bases). The CDR3 totals 11 residues. Between the trimmed V and J ends, which lost 4 bases and 4 bases, there was a span of 8 bases. Per the germline V gene, CDR1 is DFQATT and CDR2 is SNEGSKA (reference sequence). The CDR3 DNA reads as TGCAGTGCTATCCAGGGGTACGAGCAGTACTTC. This encodes CSAIQGYEQYF.

CDR3 nucleotide sequence: TGTGCCAGCAGCTCGACAGGTTTCACTGAAGCTTTCTTT. Translation gives CASSSTGFTEAFF. The J gene is TRBJ1-1, the V gene TRBV7-9, with D perhaps TRBD1 (6 bases). CDR1 is SEHNR, CDR2 FQNEAQ, per germline (reference sequence). V was shortened by 4 bases and J by 4 bases, with 10 bases between the two germline ends. This CDR3 has 13 amino acids.

The chain has TRBV27 and TRBJ2-7; D might be TRBD2 (6 bases). V was pared by 7 bases and J by 3 bases, with 13 bases between. Germline assignment: CDR1 MNHEY and CDR2 SMNVEV (reference sequence). This CDR3 spans 13 amino acids. In nucleotides, the CDR3 is TGTGCCAGCATGGCGGGATTGGGCTACGAGCAGTACTTC. This sequence encodes CASMAGLGYEQYF.

CDR3 DNA: TGTGCCAGTCACATTCGGGAATACACCGGGGAGCTGTTTTTT. This translates into CASHIREYTGELFF. The chain uses TRBV19 and TRBJ2-2, with D tentatively TRBD2 (5 bases). The V end lost 8 bases, the J end lost 3 bases, and 13 bases lay between the germline ends. CDR3 length: 14 residues. From germline, CDR1 is LNHDA and CDR2 SQIVND (reference sequence).

J is TRBJ2-3 and V is TRBV6-5; 9 bases are shared with TRBD1. V shed 5 bases, J shed 2 bases, and the junction held 5 bases outside the gene matches. From germline, CDR1 is MNHEY and CDR2 SVGAGI. The CDR3 is made up of 15 amino acids. The CDR3 coding sequence is TGTGCCAGCAGTACCGGGACAGGGAACACAGATACGCAGTATTTT. The encoded protein is CASSTGTGNTDTQYF.

The V and J genes are TRBV28 and TRBJ1-1, with a tentative D call TRBD1 (5 bases). CDR3 size: 16 residues. V dropped 1 base and J dropped 0 bases, with 12 bases sitting between them. Germline CDR1 and CDR2: MDHEN and SYDVKM. The CDR3 DNA reads TGTGCCAGCAGTTTATTGGCAGGGAACATGAACACTGAAGCTTTCTTT. Its translation is CASSLLAGNMNTEAFF.

The chain recombines TRBV5-1 with TRBJ2-3; TRBD1 agrees at 11 bases. This CDR3 contains 15 residues. Germline lookup yields CDR1 SGHRS and CDR2 YFSETQ. After removal of 3 bases from V and 6 bases from J, the junction contained 6 bases not matched to a gene. For the CDR3, the DNA is TGCGCCAGCAGCTCCGGACAGGGGGCTTGGGATACGCAGTATTTT. It encodes CASSSGQGAWDTQYF.

The chain couples TRBV11-2 to TRBJ2-7; perhaps TRBD1 as D (6 bases). The CDR3 has 15 residues. V was clipped by 3 bases and J by 0 bases, with 12 bases between them. The germline CDR1 and CDR2 sequences are SGHAT and FQNNGV. In DNA, the CDR3 is TGTGCCAGCAGCTTTCAGGGGTCCGCCTCCTACGAGCAGTACTTC. It translates to CASSFQGSASYEQYF. Using reference TRBV11-2 and TRBJ2-7 for the parts outside the CDR3, the full variable domain is EAGVAQSPRYKIIEKRQSVAFWCNPISGHATLYWYQQILGQGPKLLIQFQNNGVVDDSQLPKDRFSAERLKGVDSTLKIQPAKLEDSAVYLCASSFQGSASYEQYFGPGTRLTVT.

In this sample, this clone turned up a few times. CDR3 bases: TGTGCCAGCAGCTTGCACCCCGGGACTAGCGGGGGGGGTGAGTTCTTC. Protein: CASSLHPGTSGGGEFF. V and J are TRBV11-2 and TRBJ2-1, with 16 bases identical to TRBD2. The CDR3 runs to 16 residues. Germline V gene lookup returns CDR1 SGHAT and CDR2 FQNNGV. Germline trimming cut 3 bases from V and 14 bases from J; bases unmatched to any gene: 10.

This rearrangement joins TRBV9 to TRBJ2-1; the D is unclear. The germline V gene has CDR1 SGDLS and CDR2 YYNGEE. CDR3 size: 16 residues. Trimming stripped 4 bases from V and 0 bases from J, with 14 bases between. CDR3 loop: CASSPLTNPSYNEQFF. The CDR3, as DNA: TGTGCCAGCAGCCCACTCACCAACCCCTCCTACAATGAGCAGTTCTTC. The full variable domain, in which reference TRBV9 and TRBJ2-1 provide the parts outside the CDR3, is DSGVTQTPKHLITATGQRVTLRCSPRSGDLSVYWYQQSLDQGLQFLIQYYNGEERAKGNILERFSAQQFPDLHSELNLSSLELGDSALYFCASSPLTNPSYNEQFFGPGTRLTVL.

The rearrangement uses TRBV19 and TRBJ1-1; 7 nucleotides line up with TRBD1. Germline V gene sequence: CDR1 LNHDA, CDR2 SQIVND (reference sequence). The CDR3 runs 16 residues. Germline trimming cut 1 base from V and 0 bases from J; bases unmatched to any gene: 5. The DNA for the CDR3 is TGTGCCAGTAGTATAGTGGGACAGTACATGAACACTGAAGCTTTCTTT. Its translation: CASSIVGQYMNTEAFF.

V usage is TRBV19 and J usage is TRBJ1-1; D not resolved. V shed 7 bases and J shed 1 base, with 13 bases lying between them. CDR1 and CDR2 (germline): LNHDA, SQIVND (reference sequence). The CDR3 consists of 14 residues. CDR3 sequence reads: CASIPGYKNTEAFF. The DNA for the CDR3 is TGTGCCAGTATCCCGGGATACAAGAACACTGAAGCTTTCTTT.

The rearrangement joins TRBV18 to TRBJ2-7, with TRBD2 identical over 15 bases. This CDR3 is 16 amino acids long. The J segment lost 7 bases and the V segment lost 3 bases, leaving 7 bases of the junction unmatched. CDR1 is KGHSH, CDR2 LQKENI, per germline. The CDR3 reads CASSPGLAGGLFEQYF. The CDR3, as DNA: TGTGCCAGCTCACCGGGACTAGCGGGAGGACTTTTTGAGCAGTACTTC.

This clone has just a few counts. The chain recombines TRBV19 with TRBJ1-2, with 8 bases fitting TRBD1. Germline trimming cut 6 bases from V and 4 bases from J; bases unmatched to any gene: 16. This CDR3 spans 17 amino acids. Germline values: CDR1 LNHDA, CDR2 SQIVND (reference sequence). CDR3 nucleotide sequence: TGTGCCAGTAGGCAAACAGGGGGGTCCCCATGGGCCTATGGCTACACCTTC. Translating it yields CASRQTGGSPWAYGYTF.

As for this clone: Other DNA variants within this sample encode the same CDR3. The J gene is TRBJ1-5, the V gene TRBV5-1; D is unclear. This CDR3 has 14 amino acids. Trimming shortened V by 0 bases and J by 4 bases, and 8 bases separated the two germline ends. CDR1 is SGHRS and CDR2 is YFSETQ in the germline V gene. As DNA, the CDR3 is TGCGCCAGCAGCTTGGGGGGAGGGAATCAGCCCCAGCATTTT. It specifies CASSLGGGNQPQHF.

CDR3 sequence: CASSLAPLAAGVYEQFF. As DNA, the CDR3 is TGTGCCAGCAGCTTGGCCCCCCTAGCGGCCGGGGTGTATGAGCAGTTCTTC. The chain is built from TRBV5-4 and TRBJ2-1, with TRBD2 matching 7 bases. Trimming at V came to 0 bases and at J to 8 bases, leaving 14 bases not matched to a gene. Looked up from germline, CDR1 is SGHNT and CDR2 is YYREEE (reference sequence). The CDR3 loop spans 17 amino acids.

V is TRBV5-4 and J is TRBJ2-7; the match to TRBD2 covers 14 bases. With 3 bases clipped from V and 7 bases from J, the junction kept 6 bases outside the gene matches. The CDR3 has 15 residues. Germline V gene data show CDR1 as SGHNT and CDR2 as YYREEE (reference sequence). The CDR3 sequence: CASSSPTSGRGEQYF. Here the CDR3 DNA reads TGTGCCAGCAGCTCTCCGACTAGCGGGAGGGGTGAGCAGTACTTC.

The DNA for the CDR3 is TGTGCCAGCAGCCCTAGAGGGATGAACGAGCAGTACTTC. Its protein product is CASSPRGMNEQYF. The chain has TRBV5-4 and TRBJ2-7, with a tentative D call TRBD2 (5 bases). Germline CDR1 is SGHNT and CDR2 is YYREEE (reference sequence). Trimming removed 4 bases at V and 5 bases at J, with 13 bases between. The CDR3 spans 13 residues.

The chain couples TRBV7-2 to TRBJ2-5; the match to TRBD1 covers 7 bases. The CDR3 loop spans 14 amino acids. The germline V gene encodes CDR1 SGHTA and CDR2 FQGNSA. Germline trimming cut 0 bases from V and 4 bases from J; bases unmatched to any gene: 2. The CDR3 is CASSLAGQRETQYF. The CDR3 nucleotides read TGTGCCAGCAGCTTAGCGGGACAGAGAGAGACCCAGTACTTC.

The gene calls are TRBV10-3 and TRBJ1-1; D is unresolved. The V end was cut by 0 bases, the J end by 0 bases, with 8 bases between. The CDR3 contains 15 residues. Germline loops: CDR1 ENHRY, CDR2 SYGVKD. The CDR3 protein is CAISESNRVNTEAFF. CDR3 DNA sequence: TGTGCCATCAGTGAGTCGAACAGAGTGAACACTGAAGCTTTCTTT.

The V call is TRBV7-8, the J call TRBJ1-3; D is possibly TRBD1 (6 bases). This CDR3 is 20 amino acids long. V dropped 1 base and J dropped 2 bases, with 24 bases sitting between them. In germline, CDR1 is SGHVS, CDR2 FQNEAQ. The CDR3 spells CASSLGIGVGDTMTGNTIYF. In DNA, the CDR3 is TGTGCCAGCAGCTTAGGAATTGGAGTAGGGGACACAATGACTGGAAACACCATATATTTT.